Described below is a single TCR beta chain sequence and its context. V was clipped by 5 bases and J by 6 bases; unmatched bases: 15. From germline, CDR1 is LNHDA and CDR2 SQIVND (reference sequence). The CDR3 is made up of 17 amino acids. This entry comes from a study of blood T cell repertoires in COVID-19. Study as a whole: Both acute and convalescent COVID-19 samples were obtained from the United States, Italy and Spain. In each case, the material was cDNA or gDNA derived from T cells, B-cell-depleted T cells, or PBMCs.

In the original processing: Reference gene primer amplification in the assay estimated nucleated cell counts. Sequencing used immunoSEQ multiplex PCR; TCRdb keeps in-frame clones, though not all of them. For V, J and clone size, that table is used; D and trimming come from the DNA. The sample comprises over 150,000 clones, just over 85% of which are singletons, and roughly 7% rests with the top ten. The chain recombines TRBV19 with TRBJ1-1, with 10 nucleotides matching TRBD1. The receptor was isolated from a middle-aged man with active or convalescent COVID-19. Material: peripheral blood. The CDR3 DNA reads TGTGCCAGTAGTCCGAGACAGGGGGCTAGGTATCGCCCTGAAGCTTTCTTT. Translation gives CASSPRQGARYRPEAFF.